A single sample gave rise to the 14 T cell receptor beta chains below, sequenced in a study of cytomegalovirus exposure and HLA in healthy donors. Primers included in the PCR were 60 Vbeta and 13 Jbeta primers. Using immunoSEQ multiplex PCR, the repertoire was profiled, and TCRdb retains in-frame clones only, with some absent. In the table there are tens of thousands of clones, around two thirds of which are singletons. What was sequenced was PBMCs. These TCRs come from a woman in her 30s in good health and CMV-seronegative.

The V and J genes are TRBV4-1 and TRBJ2-7; tentative D call: TRBD1 (6 bases). V dropped 3 bases and J dropped 6 bases, with 18 bases sitting between them. The germline V gene has CDR1 MGHRA and CDR2 YSYEKL. CDR3 length: 15 residues. The CDR3 nucleotides read TGCGCCAGCAGCCAGAATAAGGACAGCTGGCTCGAGCAGTACTTC. It yields the protein CASSQNKDSWLEQYF.

The J gene is TRBJ1-1, the V gene TRBV7-9, with no clear D. This CDR3 is 15 amino acids long. Germline V gives CDR1 SEHNR, CDR2 FQNEAQ (reference sequence). V lost 5 bases to trimming and J lost 0 bases, with 13 bases between them. This CDR3 reads CASSTAAAVNTEAFF. The CDR3 DNA sequence: TGTGCCAGCAGCACGGCAGCCGCGGTGAACACTGAAGCTTTCTTT.

Here the CDR3 DNA reads TGCGCCAGCAGCTTGGACCGGTCAAACACCATATATTTT. This sequence encodes CASSLDRSNTIYF. The chain recombines TRBV5-1 with TRBJ1-3; D gene ambiguous. There are 13 residues in the CDR3. Germline CDR1 and CDR2: SGHRS and YFSETQ. The V gene lost 0 bases and the J gene lost 6 bases, with 7 bases spanning the gap.

This clone occurred a few times. The gene calls are TRBV28 and TRBJ2-1; tentative D call: TRBD2 (6 bases). V shed 11 bases and J shed 0 bases, with 11 bases lying between them. This CDR3 is 13 amino acids long. Germline V gene data show CDR1 as MDHEN and CDR2 as SYDVKM. CDR3 region: CAAGGSSYNEQFF. The CDR3 DNA reads as TGTGCCGCCGGGGGAAGCTCCTACAATGAGCAGTTCTTC. Based on the CDR3 plus reference TRBV28 and TRBJ2-1, the full variable domain is DVKVTQSSRYLVKRTGEKVFLECVQDMDHENMFWYRQDPGLGLRLIYFSYDVKMKEKGDIPEGYSVSREKKERFSLILESASTNQTSMYLCAAGGSSYNEQFFGPGTRLTVL.

The chain combines TRBV9 with TRBJ2-1, with D maybe TRBD2 (5 bases). CDR1 SGDLS and CDR2 YYNGEE come from the germline V gene. Trimming pared 6 bases from V and 1 base from J, leaving 14 bases between. The CDR3 runs 15 residues. The CDR3 reads CASTREGGSYNEQFF. The CDR3 DNA sequence: TGTGCCAGCACCCGCGAGGGCGGGTCCTACAATGAGCAGTTCTTC.

The chain links TRBV6-5 to TRBJ1-4; D is perhaps TRBD1 (6 bases). The CDR3 loop spans 14 amino acids. Deletions cut 2 bases from V and 4 bases from J, with 8 bases between. Germline V gene lookup returns CDR1 MNHEY and CDR2 SVGAGI. CDR3 in amino acids: CASSYGQHNEKLFF. For the CDR3, the DNA is TGTGCCAGCAGTTACGGACAGCATAATGAAAAACTGTTTTTT.

The gene calls are TRBV30 and TRBJ2-7, with D unclear. This CDR3 region has 14 residues. CDR1 and CDR2 from the germline V gene are GTSNPN and SVGIG (reference sequence). The V gene lost 2 bases and the J gene lost 5 bases, with 16 bases spanning the gap. This chain's CDR3 is CAWSLHTASNEQYF. CDR3 coding DNA: TGTGCCTGGAGTCTCCATACTGCAAGCAACGAGCAGTACTTC.

This clone is labeled as medium-sized (0.01 to 0.1%). This CDR3 is CASSLQGSDTIYF. In DNA, the CDR3 is TGTGCCAGCAGCTTACAGGGATCAGACACCATATATTTT. The genes are TRBV5-4 and TRBJ1-3, with D possibly TRBD1 on 6 matching bases. With 2 bases removed from V and 8 bases from J, the gap between germline ends came to 11 bases. Germline assignment: CDR1 SGHNT and CDR2 YYREEE (reference sequence). CDR3 size: 13 residues.

The CDR3 loop is CASSESLGTSFRRETQYF. The CDR3 bases are TGTGCCAGCAGTGAATCCCTCGGGACTAGCTTCCGGAGAGAGACCCAGTACTTC. The rearrangement links TRBV25-1 to TRBJ2-5, with 9 bases matching TRBD2. Germline lookup yields CDR1 MGHDK and CDR2 SYGVNS. The CDR3 has 18 residues. V dropped 1 base and J dropped 4; count of bases not matched to a gene: 13.

V usage is TRBV5-1 and J usage is TRBJ1-4; maybe TRBD1 (6 bases). V lost 4 bases to trimming and J lost 6 bases, with 13 bases between them. Germline values: CDR1 SGHRS, CDR2 YFSETQ. This CDR3 is built from 14 residues. The CDR3 DNA follows: TGCGCCAGCAGCCCCACACAGGGTGATGAAAAACTGTTTTTT. It yields the protein CASSPTQGDEKLFF.

This rearrangement joins TRBV9 to TRBJ1-1; D possibly corresponds to TRBD1 (5 bases). From germline, CDR1 is SGDLS and CDR2 YYNGEE. The CDR3 contains 14 residues. V lost 4 bases and J 0 bases, leaving 10 bases between the germline ends. CDR3 nucleotide sequence: TGTGCCAGCAGCTTAGGGGCGATGAACACTGAAGCTTTCTTT. This encodes CASSLGAMNTEAFF.

Only a few counts were recorded for this clone. This sequence joins TRBV28 and TRBJ2-7, with TRBD1 matching 10 bases. Germline trimming cut 6 bases from V and 5 bases from J; bases unmatched to any gene: 7. Germline CDR1 and CDR2: MDHEN and SYDVKM. CDR3 length equals 14 residues. The CDR3 loop reads CASRTPGTGDEQYF. In nucleotides, the CDR3 is TGTGCCAGCAGAACCCCCGGGACAGGGGACGAGCAGTACTTC. Looking up the rest from reference TRBV28 and TRBJ2-7 gives the full variable domain: DVKVTQSSRYLVKRTGEKVFLECVQDMDHENMFWYRQDPGLGLRLIYFSYDVKMKEKGDIPEGYSVSREKKERFSLILESASTNQTSMYLCASRTPGTGDEQYFGPGTRLTVT.

A few counts support this clone. This rearrangement joins TRBV11-2 to TRBJ1-3; no clear D. CDR1 and CDR2 (germline): SGHAT, FQNNGV. CDR3 size: 15 residues. V lost 0 bases, J lost 0 bases, and 6 bases lay in between. CDR3 region: CASSLDPGSGNTIYF. The CDR3 DNA is TGTGCCAGCAGCTTAGATCCGGGCTCTGGAAACACCATATATTTT.

This clone is judged medium-sized (0.01 to 0.1%). V and J are TRBV6-5 and TRBJ1-1; tentatively, D is TRBD1 (6 bases). The V end was cut by 10 bases, the J end by 1 base, with 13 bases between. CDR3 size: 13 residues. Germline-derived CDR1 and CDR2 are MNHEY and SVGAGI. CDR3 protein: CATQDSENTEAFF. In nucleotides, the CDR3 is TGTGCCACCCAGGACAGCGAGAACACTGAAGCTTTCTTT.